This TCR beta chain was sequenced for a study of technical replicates of blood from a few donors. The CDR3 sequence is 15 residues long. Germline V CDR1 and CDR2: SGHTA, FQGTGA. V gave up 6 bases and J gave up 8 bases, with 20 bases separating them. Measured with immunoSEQ multiplex PCR; TCRdb has only the in-frame clones, and not every one. Counted here are tens of thousands of clones, around nine tenths occurring once; the ten biggest clones make up roughly 4.6%. Sequenced material: PBMCs. This chain connects TRBV7-3 to TRBJ2-1; TRBD2 might be the D (6 bases). This sequence originates from a human donor in good health. Some clones in this sample may be carry-over from other donors' samples. The CDR3 spells CASSLQGGLWDEQFF. For the CDR3, the DNA is TGTGCCAGCAGTCTCCAAGGAGGGTTATGGGATGAGCAGTTCTTC.